This TCR beta chain was retrieved from a study of shared clonotypes between healthy human individuals. CDR3 size: 14 residues. The V gene's germline CDR1 is SGHAT and CDR2 FQNNGV. The trim removed 5 bases at V and 6 bases at J, leaving 6 bases unmatched. This clone was counted a single time. Its specificity is unknown. Study findings and constraints: Relative to memory subsets, naive subsets generally showed larger estimated richness. Donor scarcity curtailed the genetic and exposure-history diversity represented herein.

TCRdb's copy holds only in-frame clones and misses some; the assay was immunoSEQ multiplex PCR. The sample carries 950,000 to 1,300,000 clones, under 80% recorded once. The sequencing sample was made of memory CD4+ T cells sorted from blood. Stated subset: CD45RA-negative fraction. The chain combines TRBV11-2 with TRBJ2-4; 8 bases fit TRBD2. This TCR was sampled from a man aged 18 to 35 in good health. CDR3 amino acids: CASSKGLGGNIQYF. The DNA for the CDR3 is TGTGCCAGCAGCAAGGGACTAGGAGGAAACATTCAGTACTTC.